These T cell receptor beta chains were read from a single sample in a study of blood T cells in healthy people across ages. TCRdb recomputed calls from the 5' RACE reads with MiXCR, one row per CDR3 protein. The sample includes about 800,000 distinct CDR3 sequences, roughly 25% of them seen just once. These data also formed part of another study, on T cells of mothers and their children.

The sample taken for sequencing was blood. These TCRs come from a boy between 10 and 17 years old in good health. Each CDR3 is given with its conserved first and last residue. A D gene is named only where the DNA matches it firmly. Clone size is not always given. Where it is, it says once, few, many or a class for expanded clones.

d_gene	v_gene	abundance	j_gene	CDR3nt	CDR3aa
NA	TRBV20-1	few	TRBJ2-1	TGCAGTGCTAGAGCTCACTCCTACAATGAGCAGTTCTTC	CSARAHSYNEQFF
NA	TRBV19	NA	TRBJ1-1	TGTGCCAGTAAATCCGGCGGCACCGAAGCTTTCTTT	CASKSGGTEAFF
NA	TRBV7-9	few	TRBJ1-2	TGTGCCAGCAGCCCGGGACCTCCCTATGGCTACACCTTC	CASSPGPPYGYTF
TRBD1	TRBV4-3	NA	TRBJ1-4	TGCGCCAGCAGCCAAGAACATCCAGGGGGAGCCGCAACTAATGAAAAACTGTTTTTT	CASSQEHPGGAATNEKLFF
NA	TRBV7-2	NA	TRBJ1-3	TGTGCCAGCAGCCCACCGGGAGGGCTGTCTGGAAACACCATATATTTT	CASSPPGGLSGNTIYF
NA	TRBV24-1	few	TRBJ1-2	TGTGCCACCAGTGATTCCCCCTCGGGGGGAGGCTACACCTTC	CATSDSPSGGGYTF
NA	TRBV6-5	NA	TRBJ1-1	TGTGCCAGCAGTTATGGACATAGGAACACTGAAGCTTTCTTT	CASSYGHRNTEAFF
NA	TRBV20-1	NA	TRBJ1-1	TGCAGTGCTAGAGATCGGAGGACCACTGAAGCTTTCTTT	CSARDRRTTEAFF
NA	TRBV12-3/TRBV12-4	once	TRBJ1-2	TGTGCCAGCAGTTTTCAGCTGGGGACTCTCGGCGGCTACACCTTC	CASSFQLGTLGGYTF
TRBD1	TRBV10-3	NA	TRBJ2-5	TGTGCCATCAGTGCTTGGGGACAGTGGGAGACCCAGTACTTC	CAISAWGQWETQYF
NA	TRBV28	NA	TRBJ2-7	TGTGCCAGCAATACTGGGGGGTACGAGCAGTACTTC	CASNTGGYEQYF
NA	TRBV11-2	few	TRBJ1-1	TGTGCCAGCAGCTTAGTTGGCGGGTACGCTGAAGCTTTCTTT	CASSLVGGYAEAFF
NA	TRBV4-3	few	TRBJ2-1	TGCGCCAGCACCCACGGGACTGGCGGCTACAATGAGCAGTTCTTC	CASTHGTGGYNEQFF
NA	TRBV28	few	TRBJ2-3	TGTGCCAGCAGTTCGACCGGGACTCGACTCACAGATACGCAGTATTTT	CASSSTGTRLTDTQYF
NA	TRBV30	NA	TRBJ2-4	TGTGCCTGGAGTGTATGGATGGGCCAAAACATTCAGTACTTC	CAWSVWMGQNIQYF
TRBD1	TRBV29-1	NA	TRBJ2-4	TGCAGCGTCGGCGGGACAGGGGACATTCAGTACTTC	CSVGGTGDIQYF
NA	TRBV5-1	NA	TRBJ1-5	TGCGCCAGCGGACGGCCCAATAGCAATCAGCCCCAGCATTTT	CASGRPNSNQPQHF
NA	TRBV7-2	few	TRBJ2-5	TGTGCCAGCAGCTTCGCTAGGGGTGGGGAGACCCAGTACTTC	CASSFARGGETQYF
TRBD1	TRBV7-3	once	TRBJ2-7	TGTGCCAGCAGCGCCCAAGGGACAGGGACCTACGAGCAGTACTTC	CASSAQGTGTYEQYF
NA	TRBV7-9	NA	TRBJ1-4	TGTGCCAGCAGCTCAGGGACAAAGGGAACTAATGAAAAACTGTTTTTT	CASSSGTKGTNEKLFF
NA	TRBV20-1	NA	TRBJ2-6	TGCAGTGCCATCGCCAACTCTGGGGCCAACGTCCTGACTTTC	CSAIANSGANVLTF
NA	TRBV7-9	NA	TRBJ2-1	TGTGCCAGCACCCCAGGGGGGGGCAATGAGCAGTTCTTC	CASTPGGGNEQFF
TRBD1	TRBV7-2	few	TRBJ1-2	TGTGCCAGCAGCCCGACCGGGACAGTCTTATATGGCTACACCTTC	CASSPTGTVLYGYTF
TRBD2	TRBV4-1	NA	TRBJ2-1	TGCGCCAGCAGCCAAGAAGGGCCGGGACTAGCGGGAGCCAATGAGCAGTTCTTC	CASSQEGPGLAGANEQFF
NA	TRBV28	few	TRBJ2-5	TGTGCCAGCAGTTTCGGGGCGGGGCGGGAGACCCAGTACTTC	CASSFGAGRETQYF